The rows below give T cell receptor beta chains drawn from one sample of a study of identical twins. A single record per CDR3 protein comes from TCRdb applying MiXCR to the 5' RACE reads. The sample records about 690,000 distinct CDR3 sequences, approximately 21% being singletons. The data were also submitted as part of a second study, on T cells expressing NK-cell markers.

The sequenced material came from PBMCs. Every receptor here comes from a young woman in good health. The conserved cysteine and the conserved F or W are not part of the CDR3 here. A row's size may be missing; if present it is once, few, many or a size class.

V	J	size	CDR3
TRBV6-5	TRBJ1-6	many	ASSFMRNSPLH
TRBV20-1	TRBJ2-3	few	SASSGGGPADTQY
TRBV5-1	TRBJ1-2	few	ASSYTGYGYT
TRBV6-1	TRBJ1-5	-	ASRRGTGGNQPQH
TRBV4-1	TRBJ2-1	-	ASSHGLAERNEQF
TRBV12-3/TRBV12-4	TRBJ2-1	-	ASGDREREF
TRBV7-9	TRBJ2-3	-	ASSPRRGGMSDTQY
TRBV5-1	TRBJ2-3	-	ASSTGQGAWTDTQY
TRBV5-5	TRBJ2-1	-	ASSLASLISYNEQF
TRBV5-1	TRBJ2-1	many	ASSLGQIDEQF
TRBV27	TRBJ1-1	many	ASSPLRGGTEAF
TRBV12-3/TRBV12-4	TRBJ2-4	few	ASSRDRKTKNIQY
TRBV23-1	TRBJ2-5	-	ASSPQGQEETQY
TRBV5-1	TRBJ2-3	many	ASSRDSTDTQY
TRBV11-2	TRBJ2-3	few	ASSLRITSGYRTDTQY
TRBV7-6	TRBJ2-1	-	ASSLEWLAGGDEQF
TRBV6-1	TRBJ2-2	few	ASILLRTGELF
TRBV4-2	TRBJ2-5	many	ASSQGPLVGPLGGETQY
TRBV5-1	TRBJ2-7	-	ASSPRTGDSGEQY
TRBV20-1	TRBJ2-3	-	SARNPRGVADTQY
TRBV4-1	TRBJ2-7	-	ARNKGGGRLSYEQY
TRBV6-5	TRBJ1-3	-	ASSYSRGFNGNTIY
TRBV10-3	TRBJ1-6	many	AISESWTGNSPLH
TRBV29-1	TRBJ2-1	few	SGLFYEQF
TRBV29-1	TRBJ1-3	-	SVASGYSGNTIY
TRBV6-1	TRBJ2-1	-	ASRTTGYNEQF
TRBV20-1	TRBJ2-3	few	SAREARNTDTQY
TRBV12-5	TRBJ2-1	-	ASGRSGSEQF
TRBV12-3/TRBV12-4	TRBJ2-5	few	ASSPPGTQGGTQY
TRBV1	TRBJ1-1	few	TSSLIQGATEAF
TRBV6-1	TRBJ2-3	few	ASSREPRGGTDTQY
TRBV5-1	TRBJ1-1	-	ASSLQRENTEAF
TRBV12-5	TRBJ2-3	few	ASGLVHGTQY
TRBV29-1	TRBJ1-2	-	SAEMRGTYYGYT
TRBV20-1	TRBJ2-7	-	SAKGLLVATPYEQY
TRBV20-1	TRBJ2-5	few	SLPRGGKETQY